This TCR beta chain stems from a study of T-cell memory formation after mild COVID-19. Overall study context: TCR clustering was largely donor specific.

Per the germline V gene, CDR1 is MNHEY and CDR2 is SVGEGT. The CDR3 extends over 15 amino acids. Trimming stripped 7 bases from V and 5 bases from J, with 18 bases between. In its sample, this clonotype was seen a few times. Employing constant-segment primers, 5'RACE generated TCR alpha and TCR beta cDNA libraries bearing sample barcodes and UMIs. One entry per CDR3 protein results from TCRdb running MiXCR on the 5' RACE reads. The sample lists just over 200,000 distinct CDR3 sequences, roughly 10% seen once, with 3.5% in the top ten. Source material: PBMCs or a T cell subset sorted from them (not recorded which). This receptor was identified in a man younger than 30 who had mild COVID-19 (a few samples of this study predate the infection). Cell type and time point are not known. V gene TRBV6-2 or TRBV6-3 combines with J gene TRBJ1-5; unclear D gene. The CDR3 spells CASKISRRGDQPQHF. The CDR3 region has the DNA TGTGCCAGCAAGATATCCCGACGGGGAGATCAGCCCCAGCATTTT.